The 22 T cell receptor beta chains below were found in one sample sequenced in a study of molecular identifiers for immune sequencing clone quantification. TCRdb itself ran the PCR reads through MiXCR, one entry per CDR3 protein. The table shows approximately 100,000 distinct CDR3 sequences, with roughly a third occurring only once. The source material was naive CD8+ T cells from blood, with Jurkat cell RNA spiked in. Subset in this sample: FACS-sorted CD8+CD4-CCR7+CD45RA+ naive T cells. All receptors derive from a human donor in good health. Some libraries in this study had Jurkat cell RNA spiked in.

On this clonotype: The conserved phenylalanine or tryptophan is not found at the CDR3 terminus, so this likely reflects a read error. The chain is built from TRBV5-6 and TRBJ2-3; no firm D call. CDR3 length: 12 residues. Germline V CDR1 and CDR2: SGHDT, YYEEEE. Trimming shortened V by 2 bases and J by 4 bases, and 5 bases separated the two germline ends. The CDR3 region has the DNA TGTGCCAGCAGCTTCGGGTCAGATACGCAGTATTTA. Protein sequence: CASSFGSDTQYL.

This clonotype was observed a handful of times. This chain connects TRBV18 to TRBJ1-1; weak D call: TRBD1 (5 bases). This CDR3 comprises 16 residues. Germline V gene data show CDR1 as KGHSH and CDR2 as LQKENI. V lost 6 bases and J lost 1, with 18 bases in between. CDR3 region: CASSRVRDSWNTEAFF. The CDR3 DNA sequence: TGTGCCAGCTCTCGTGTCCGAGACAGCTGGAACACTGAAGCTTTCTTT.

In this sample, this clonotype turned up many times. The V and J genes are TRBV12-3 or TRBV12-4 and TRBJ2-2; D unresolved. CDR3 length: 15 amino acids. V lost 3 bases to trimming and J lost 0 bases, with 8 bases between them. CDR3 bases: TGTGCCAGCAGTTTTTCGTCCGCGAACACCGGGGAGCTGTTTTTT. Encoded protein: CASSFSSANTGELFF.

In nucleotides, the CDR3 is TGTGCCAGCAGTTTTGCCCCGGACACAGATACGCAGTATTTT. Protein sequence: CASSFAPDTDTQYF. The chain carries TRBV12-3 or TRBV12-4 and TRBJ2-3; D gene ambiguous. V lost 3 bases and J 2 bases, leaving 9 bases between the germline ends. The CDR3 runs 14 residues.

Details on this clonotype: One base away lies a much larger clone, so this may be a sequencing read error. The chain uses TRBV7-9 and TRBJ1-1; a weak D match, TRBD1 (5 bases). The V gene's germline CDR1 is SEHNR and CDR2 FQNEAQ (reference sequence). CDR3 length: 12 residues. The V end was cut by 3 bases, the J end by 9 bases, with 11 bases between. The CDR3 sequence is CASSFEGNKAFF. The CDR3 DNA follows: TGTGCCAGCAGCTTCGAGGGGAATAAAGCTTTCTTT.

This clonotype was counted at least ten times. This chain links TRBV5-5 with TRBJ2-7, with no clear D. Deletions cut 2 bases from V and 5 bases from J, with 11 bases between. CDR1 and CDR2 (germline): SGHKS, YYEKEE (reference sequence). This CDR3 spans 13 amino acids. The chain's CDR3 is CASSLGQRHEQYF. CDR3 nucleotides: TGTGCCAGCAGCTTAGGCCAGCGCCACGAGCAGTACTTC.

This clonotype appeared a few times. The V and J genes are TRBV28 and TRBJ1-1; TRBD1 is a possible D gene (6 bases). This CDR3 is 16 amino acids long. In germline, CDR1 is MDHEN, CDR2 SYDVKM. The ends were cut back, 5 bases at V and 6 bases at J, with 22 bases in the middle. DNA of the CDR3: TGTGCCAGCAGTATGACAGGACAGCTCCCCGGGCCTGAAGCTTTCTTT. Translating gives CASSMTGQLPGPEAFF.

This clonotype was observed once. A clone one base away is much larger, so this may be a read error. The chain links TRBV6-6 to TRBJ2-7; D remains unclear. CDR1 and CDR2 from the germline V gene are MNHNY and SVGAGI (reference sequence). This CDR3 region has 13 residues. The CDR3 bases are TGTGCCGGCAGTTACTCGGGTTACTACGAGCAGTACTTC. Its translation is CAGSYSGYYEQYF.

The genes are TRBV20-1 and TRBJ2-1, with TRBD2 matching over 10 bases. Germline values: CDR1 DFQATT, CDR2 SNEGSKA (reference sequence). The CDR3 contains 15 residues. V was pared by 6 bases and J by 6 bases, with 11 bases of the junction left unmatched. As DNA, the CDR3 is TGCAGTGCCGAGGGCAGGCTAGCGGGAGTCAATGAGCAGTTCTTC. It specifies CSAEGRLAGVNEQFF.

The rearrangement links TRBV3-1 to TRBJ2-1; D gene uncertain. V lost 1 base to trimming and J lost 6 bases, with 16 bases between them. From germline, CDR1 is LGHDT and CDR2 YNNKEL (reference sequence). This CDR3 spans 16 amino acids. CDR3 residues: CASSQVGLPAPNEQFF. CDR3 sequence (DNA): TGTGCCAGCAGCCAAGTGGGCCTCCCGGCTCCCAATGAGCAGTTCTTC.

This rearrangement joins TRBV5-5 to TRBJ2-7; D may match TRBD1 or TRBD2 (6 bases each). Germline V gene lookup returns CDR1 SGHKS and CDR2 YYEKEE (reference sequence). V lost 5 bases to trimming and J lost 5 bases, with 26 bases between them. This CDR3 region has 17 residues. The CDR3, as DNA: TGTGCCAGCAGTCAAGAGGGGGGCCCCCCTTGGAGAAACGAGCAGTACTTC. It specifies CASSQEGGPPWRNEQYF.

Only a few counts were recorded for this clonotype. The rearrangement joins TRBV29-1 to TRBJ2-7; 10 bases are a match to TRBD1. The germline V gene encodes CDR1 SQVTM and CDR2 ANQGSEA. Losses at the gene ends were 1 base for V and 0 bases for J; bases not matched to a gene: 3. The CDR3 totals 15 residues. The CDR3 DNA is TGCAGCGTTGAAGGACAGGGGGCGGACTCCTACGAGCAGTACTTC. Its translation: CSVEGQGADSYEQYF.

This clonotype was seen a few times. J is TRBJ1-1 and V is TRBV14, with no clear D. Germline lookup yields CDR1 SGHDN and CDR2 FVKESK. The CDR3 runs 16 residues. V was pared by 2 bases and J by 5 bases, with 18 bases between. The CDR3 DNA follows: TGTGCCAGCAGCCAAAATCCCATACCGGTGCGGACTGAAGCTTTCTTT. This gives the protein CASSQNPIPVRTEAFF.

The V and J genes are TRBV12-3 or TRBV12-4 and TRBJ2-7; 8 bases align to TRBD2. The CDR3 has 14 residues. The V gene end was trimmed by 5 bases and the J gene end by 6 bases; junction bases not matched to a gene: 9. The CDR3 region has the DNA TGTGCCAGCAGTCAGGGACTAGTCCATCTCGAGCAGTACTTC. Protein sequence: CASSQGLVHLEQYF.

This clonotype appeared a single time. Mismatch with germline at one junction end may stem from a read error. The CDR3 loop is CASSGPDSYERYF. The CDR3 DNA sequence: TGTGCCAGCAGTGGTCCTGATTCCTACGAGCGGTACTTC. The V and J genes are TRBV2 and TRBJ2-7; D gene unclear. This CDR3 has 13 residues. Germline V CDR1 and CDR2: SNHLY, FYNNEI. The full variable domain, with the rest looked up from reference TRBV2 and TRBJ2-7, is EPEVTQTPSHQVTQMGQEVILRCVPISNHLYFYWYRQILGQKVEFLVSFYNNEISEKSEIFDDQFSVERPDGSNFTLKIRSTKLEDSAMYFCASSGPDSYERYFGPGTRLTVT.

Regarding this clonotype: A junction boundary mismatches the germline segment, possibly from a read error. The J gene is TRBJ2-3, the V gene TRBV7-2, with 13 bases fitting TRBD2. Germline-derived CDR1 and CDR2 are SGHTA and FQGNSA. There are 18 residues in the CDR3. CDR3 region: CASSPRTSGGFGTDAQYF. CDR3 nucleotides: TGTGCCAGCAGCCCACGGACTAGCGGGGGCTTTGGTACAGATGCGCAGTATTTT.

A few counts support this clonotype. V usage is TRBV27 and J usage is TRBJ2-7; TRBD1 or TRBD2 may be the D gene (5 bases each). CDR3 length: 15 amino acids. V was pared by 5 bases and J by 0 bases, with 14 bases between. From germline, CDR1 is MNHEY and CDR2 SMNVEV (reference sequence). The CDR3 nucleotides read TGTGCCAGCAGTAGCCTGGGGACGGCCTCCTACGAGCAGTACTTC. Amino acids: CASSSLGTASYEQYF.

As concerns this clonotype: A much larger clonotype is one base distant, so this may be a read error. The rearrangement joins TRBV5-8 to TRBJ2-1, with D perhaps given as TRBD1 or TRBD2 (6 bases each). This CDR3 has 15 residues. Germline CDR1 reads SGHTS; CDR2 reads YDEGEE. V was trimmed by 1 base and J by 7 bases, leaving 15 bases between them. CDR3 DNA sequence: TGTGCCAGCAGCTTGACTGCCGGAGGGGGGAATGAGCAGTTCTTC. Protein product: CASSLTAGGGNEQFF.

V and J are TRBV9 and TRBJ2-3; no definite D call. V was shortened by 0 bases and J by 3 bases, with 11 bases between the two germline ends. CDR3 size: 15 residues. Germline CDR1 is SGDLS and CDR2 is YYNGEE. The CDR3 DNA reads as TGTGCCAGCAGCGTAGCTGGACGGATAACAGATACGCAGTATTTT. As protein: CASSVAGRITDTQYF.

Ten or more counts support this clonotype. The CDR3 DNA is TGTGCCAGCAGTTCCTTTTTGGCAGGGACCCATCAGCCCCAGCATTTT. Residues: CASSSFLAGTHQPQHF. The V and J genes are TRBV28 and TRBJ1-5, with D tentatively TRBD1 (5 bases). CDR3 length: 16 amino acids. V lost 4 bases and J lost 5, with 18 bases in between. Germline CDR1 reads MDHEN; CDR2 reads SYDVKM.

The chain is built from TRBV6-1 and TRBJ1-6; perhaps TRBD1 as D (6 bases). The CDR3 spans 18 residues. V lost 4 bases, J lost 0 bases, and 16 bases lay in between. CDR1 and CDR2 (germline): MNHNS, SASEGT. CDR3 coding DNA: TGTGCCAGCAGTGCTCCCAGGAGGGGGAACTCCTATAATTCACCCCTCCACTTT. Residues: CASSAPRRGNSYNSPLHF.

A word on this clonotype: This CDR3 fails to terminate in the conserved phenylalanine or tryptophan, so it likely reflects a read error. The gene calls are TRBV7-9 and TRBJ2-3; TRBD2 might be the D (5 bases). Looked up from germline, CDR1 is SEHNR and CDR2 is FQNEAQ (reference sequence). V gave up 1 base and J gave up 4 bases, with 18 bases separating them. CDR3 size: 17 residues. The CDR3 DNA reads as TGTGCCAGCAGCTTAGATTTGGGATTCGGGGTCGCAGATACGCAGTATCTT. Translating it yields CASSLDLGFGVADTQYL.